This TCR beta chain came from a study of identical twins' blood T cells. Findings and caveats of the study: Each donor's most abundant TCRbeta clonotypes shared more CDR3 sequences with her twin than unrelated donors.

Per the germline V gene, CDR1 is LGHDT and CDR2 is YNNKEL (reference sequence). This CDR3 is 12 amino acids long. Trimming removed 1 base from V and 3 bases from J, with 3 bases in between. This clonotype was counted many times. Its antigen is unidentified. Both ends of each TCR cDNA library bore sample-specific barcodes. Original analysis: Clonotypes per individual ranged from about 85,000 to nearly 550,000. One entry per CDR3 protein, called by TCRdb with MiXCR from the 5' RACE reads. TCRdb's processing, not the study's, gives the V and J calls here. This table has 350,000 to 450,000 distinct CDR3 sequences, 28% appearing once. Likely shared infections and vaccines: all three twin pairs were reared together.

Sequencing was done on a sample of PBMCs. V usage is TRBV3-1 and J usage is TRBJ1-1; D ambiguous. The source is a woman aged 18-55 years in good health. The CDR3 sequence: CASSQGYTEAFF. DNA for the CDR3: TGTGCCAGCAGCCAAGGATACACTGAAGCTTTCTTT.